This T cell receptor beta chain was observed in a study of shared clonotypes between healthy human individuals. Whole-study findings and limits: Generally, naive subsets came out with larger estimated richness than memory subsets. With a handful of donors compared, around 5.4% of naive CD4 clonotypes were shared.

This table comes from immunoSEQ multiplex PCR, and its TCRdb copy is limited to in-frame clones, with some not included. The table has hundreds of thousands of clones, approximately 74% seen once. On this clone itself: Its cognate antigen is unknown.

Germline V gene sequence: CDR1 SNHLY, CDR2 FYNNEI. The trim removed 11 bases at V and 2 bases at J, leaving 5 bases unmatched. The length of the CDR3 is 12 residues. Specimen: memory CD4+ T cells sorted from blood. This sample's subset: CD45RA-negative fraction. The TCR was taken from a woman between 25 and 40 years old in good health. The chain combines TRBV2 with TRBJ1-2; 7 bases are shared with TRBD1. The DNA of the CDR3 is TGTGCCGGAAGGGACAGCAACTATGGCTACACCTTC. It yields the protein CAGRDSNYGYTF.